These 29 T cell receptor beta chains originate from one sample sequenced in a study of OX40 agonist ivuxolimab in advanced cancers. TCRdb's table, derived via immunoSEQ multiplex PCR, lists solely in-frame clones and lacks some. The sample includes 70,000 or so clones, more than 85% seen only once; the top ten take nearly 8%. The sample in question was CD4+ or CD8+ T cells sorted from blood, obtained in a trial of the OX40 agonist ivuxolimab. The receptors shown here come from an adult with an advanced solid tumor such as melanoma, head and neck, liver or kidney cancer.

The CDR3 loop reads CAWSVAGLNTEAFF. CDR3 in DNA: TGTGCCTGGAGTGTAGCAGGCCTGAACACTGAAGCTTTCTTT. V gene TRBV30 combines with J gene TRBJ1-1; D is unresolved. In germline, CDR1 is GTSNPN, CDR2 SVGIG (reference sequence). The CDR3 has 14 residues. With 0 bases removed from V and 0 bases from J, the gap between germline ends came to 8 bases.

The chain carries TRBV4-1 and TRBJ1-6; 7 nucleotides agree with TRBD1. The CDR3 runs to 15 residues. The J segment lost 8 bases and the V segment lost 4 bases, leaving 8 bases of the junction unmatched. CDR1 is MGHRA and CDR2 is YSYEKL in the germline V gene. CDR3 sequence (DNA): TGCGCCAGCAGCCGAGACAGGGCCCCGGATTCACCCCTCCACTTT. Translation gives CASSRDRAPDSPLHF.

The gene calls are TRBV5-4 and TRBJ2-3; D might be TRBD2 (6 bases). Germline assignment: CDR1 SGHNT and CDR2 YYREEE (reference sequence). The CDR3 is made up of 13 amino acids. V was shortened by 4 bases and J by 2 bases, with 8 bases between the two germline ends. CDR3 DNA sequence: TGTGCCAGCAGCCGGGGGAACACAGATACGCAGTATTTT. Protein sequence: CASSRGNTDTQYF.

The chain couples TRBV28 to TRBJ1-5; unclear D gene. Trimming removed 0 bases at V and 0 bases at J, with 3 bases between. This CDR3 spans 14 amino acids. The germline CDR1 and CDR2 sequences are MDHEN and SYDVKM. CDR3 sequence: CASSLWSSNQPQHF. The CDR3 nucleotides are TGTGCCAGCAGTTTATGGTCTAGCAATCAGCCCCAGCATTTT.

The gene calls are TRBV9 and TRBJ2-1; TRBD2 aligns across 10 bases. The CDR3 runs to 14 residues. CDR1 and CDR2 from the germline V gene are SGDLS and YYNGEE. With V trimmed by 4 bases and J by 7 bases, 5 bases remained unmatched. In DNA form, the CDR3 reads TGTGCCAGCAGCTTCCTAGCGGGAGCAAATGAGCAGTTCTTC. It specifies CASSFLAGANEQFF.

The chain is built from TRBV9 and TRBJ1-1; D remains unclear. The V gene's germline CDR1 is SGDLS and CDR2 YYNGEE. Between the trimmed V and J ends, which lost 4 bases and 1 base, there was a span of 14 bases. This CDR3 contains 15 residues. In DNA form, the CDR3 reads TGTGCCAGCAGCTTCCACGAGGCAGCGAACACTGAAGCTTTCTTT. Amino acids: CASSFHEAANTEAFF. The full variable domain, its missing parts supplied by reference TRBV9 and TRBJ1-1, is DSGVTQTPKHLITATGQRVTLRCSPRSGDLSVYWYQQSLDQGLQFLIQYYNGEERAKGNILERFSAQQFPDLHSELNLSSLELGDSALYFCASSFHEAANTEAFFGQGTRLTVV.

The chain couples TRBV27 to TRBJ2-1; D gene ambiguous. The CDR3 consists of 16 residues. The V end was cut by 2 bases, the J end by 3 bases, with 14 bases between. CDR1 MNHEY and CDR2 SMNVEV come from the germline V gene (reference sequence). The CDR3 loop is CASSLKIPDLYNEQFF. The CDR3 bases are TGTGCCAGCAGTTTAAAGATTCCGGACCTCTACAATGAGCAGTTCTTC.

V gene TRBV25-1 combines with J gene TRBJ1-2; D possibly corresponds to TRBD1 (5 bases). V lost 2 bases to trimming and J lost 10 bases, with 14 bases between them. CDR3 length: 13 amino acids. The V gene's germline CDR1 is MGHDK and CDR2 SYGVNS. CDR3 loop: CASSEPSRQFYTF. CDR3 DNA sequence: TGTGCCAGCAGTGAACCCTCGCGACAGTTCTACACCTTC.

CDR3 residues: CASSLIGGGSYTGELFF. The CDR3 DNA reads TGTGCCAGCAGCTTGATCGGCGGGGGGTCTTACACCGGGGAGCTGTTTTTT. The gene calls are TRBV5-4 and TRBJ2-2, with 8 bases identical to TRBD2. From germline, CDR1 is SGHNT and CDR2 YYREEE (reference sequence). V trimming: 1 base; J trimming: 3 bases; junction bases outside the gene matches: 8. CDR3 length equals 17 residues.

The chain combines TRBV5-1 with TRBJ1-4; D is perhaps TRBD1 (6 bases). The germline gives CDR1 SGHRS, CDR2 YFSETQ. This CDR3 is 18 amino acids long. Trimming cost V 3 bases and J 0 bases, with 18 bases left between them. CDR3 residues: CASSYLSAGAATNEKLFF. In nucleotides, the CDR3 is TGCGCCAGCAGCTATCTATCGGCGGGGGCTGCAACTAATGAAAAACTGTTTTTT.

In its sample, this clone was seen once. This chain uses TRBV6-5 with TRBJ2-7, with 8 bases identical to TRBD2. CDR1 is MNHEY and CDR2 is SVGAGI in the germline V gene. V dropped 7 bases and J dropped 0; count of bases not matched to a gene: 5. The CDR3 sequence is 14 residues long. CDR3 bases: TGTGCCAGCATTGGAGCGGGAGCCTCCTACGAGCAGTACTTC. Its translation: CASIGAGASYEQYF.

The genes are TRBV4-1 and TRBJ1-1; D might be TRBD1 (6 bases). This CDR3 has 16 residues. Germline V CDR1 and CDR2: MGHRA, YSYEKL. The germline V and J ends were trimmed by 6 bases and 4 bases, with 21 bases remaining between them. The CDR3 DNA is TGCGCCAGCAGTCGCGGACAGCTTATACAGGGCACTGAAGCTTTCTTT. Its protein is CASSRGQLIQGTEAFF.

The chain combines TRBV7-2 with TRBJ1-2; D gene unclear. Per the germline V gene, CDR1 is SGHTA and CDR2 is FQGNSA. Deletions cut 3 bases from V and 6 bases from J, with 11 bases between. This CDR3 has 13 residues. CDR3 residues: CASSLSDLHGYTF. For the CDR3, the DNA is TGTGCCAGCAGCTTGTCGGACCTCCATGGCTACACCTTC.

The chain has TRBV7-9 and TRBJ2-2; D remains ambiguous. Germline CDR1 SEHNR, CDR2 FQNEAQ (reference sequence). The CDR3 is 12 residues long. V was cut by 3 bases and J by 6 bases, with 5 bases left in between. The CDR3 here is CASSFVAGELFF. The CDR3 DNA reads TGTGCCAGCAGCTTTGTGGCCGGGGAGCTGTTTTTT.

The chain links TRBV28 to TRBJ2-2; a weak D match, TRBD2 (6 bases). The germline V gene encodes CDR1 MDHEN and CDR2 SYDVKM. This CDR3 spans 13 amino acids. V lost 8 bases, J lost 2 bases, and 9 bases lay in between. This CDR3 reads CASVSGNTGELFF. In DNA form, the CDR3 reads TGTGCCAGCGTTAGCGGTAACACCGGGGAGCTGTTTTTT.

This clone was found once. The same CDR3 is also encoded by other DNA sequences in this sample. The chain has TRBV15 and TRBJ1-1; D remains unclear. V was trimmed by 1 base and J by 8 bases, leaving 8 bases between them. The CDR3 has 12 amino acids. Germline CDR1 reads LNHNV; CDR2 reads YYDKDF (reference sequence). The CDR3 coding sequence is TGTGCCACCAGCAGAGCTCGAGGGGAAGCTTTCTTT. Translating it yields CATSRARGEAFF. The whole variable domain, filled in from reference TRBV15 and TRBJ1-1, reads DAMVIQNPRYQVTQFGKPVTLSCSQTLNHNVMYWYQQKSSQAPKLLFHYYDKDFNNEADTPDNFQSRRPNTSFCFLDIRSPGLGDTAMYLCATSRARGEAFFGQGTRLTVV.

V usage is TRBV4-1 and J usage is TRBJ2-1; 7 bases are a match to TRBD2. The CDR3 totals 16 residues. From germline, CDR1 is MGHRA and CDR2 YSYEKL. Trimming at V came to 2 bases and at J to 1 base, leaving 5 bases not matched to a gene. The CDR3 protein is CASSQLGLDSYNEQFF. Written as DNA, the CDR3 is TGCGCCAGCAGCCAACTCGGACTAGATTCCTACAATGAGCAGTTCTTC.

CDR3 residues: CASSLRSETQYF. For the CDR3, the DNA is TGTGCCAGCAGCTTAAGAAGTGAGACCCAGTACTTC. This chain joins TRBV5-4 and TRBJ2-5, with unresolved D. This CDR3 region has 12 residues. Germline-derived CDR1 and CDR2 are SGHNT and YYREEE (reference sequence). Trimming stripped 2 bases from V and 5 bases from J, with 7 bases between.

The chain combines TRBV7-8 with TRBJ1-5; unclear D gene. V dropped 2 bases and J dropped 1 base, with 21 bases sitting between them. The CDR3 is 19 amino acids. Germline CDR1 reads SGHVS; CDR2 reads FQNEAQ. CDR3 region: CASSLPAFVAGVSNQPQHF. CDR3 in DNA: TGTGCCAGCAGCTTACCTGCTTTCGTAGCCGGGGTAAGCAATCAGCCCCAGCATTTT.

In its sample, this clone was seen once. The V and J genes are TRBV6-5 and TRBJ1-2, with 12 bases fitting TRBD1. This CDR3 spans 14 amino acids. Trimming removed 5 bases from V and 9 bases from J; junction bases left unmatched: 7. From germline, CDR1 is MNHEY and CDR2 SVGAGI. In nucleotides, the CDR3 is TGTGCCAGCAGTGAAGTAGGGACAGGGGGCCGCTACACCTTC. Translated: CASSEVGTGGRYTF.

The chain employs TRBV7-3 and TRBJ2-1; possible D gene TRBD2, 6 bases. V was pared by 5 bases and J by 4 bases, with 12 bases between. The CDR3 runs 14 residues. Germline loops: CDR1 SGHTA, CDR2 FQGTGA. For the CDR3, the DNA is TGTGCCAGCAGCCCATGGCGGGGATACAATGAGCAGTTCTTC. Its translation is CASSPWRGYNEQFF. The variable domain in full, completed from reference TRBV7-3 and TRBJ2-1, reads GAGVSQTPSNKVTEKGKYVELRCDPISGHTALYWYRQSLGQGPEFLIYFQGTGAADDSGLPNDRFFAVRPEGSVSTLKIQRTERGDSAVYLCASSPWRGYNEQFFGPGTRLTVL.

The chain is built from TRBV11-2 and TRBJ2-7; TRBD2 agrees at 12 bases. The CDR3 extends over 15 amino acids. V trimming: 1 base; J trimming: 6 bases; junction bases outside the gene matches: 4. Per the germline V gene, CDR1 is SGHAT and CDR2 is FQNNGV. In DNA, the CDR3 is TGTGCCAGCAGCTTAGGACTAGCGGGAGTATTCGAGCAGTACTTC. It encodes CASSLGLAGVFEQYF.

V is TRBV28 and J is TRBJ2-5, with D perhaps TRBD1 (6 bases). This CDR3 contains 14 residues. CDR1 MDHEN and CDR2 SYDVKM come from the germline V gene. The germline V and J ends were trimmed by 7 bases and 1 base, with 13 bases remaining between them. The CDR3 region is CASNEWGLQETQYF. In nucleotides, the CDR3 is TGTGCCAGCAATGAGTGGGGGCTCCAAGAGACCCAGTACTTC. Variable domain in full (rest from reference TRBV28 and TRBJ2-5): DVKVTQSSRYLVKRTGEKVFLECVQDMDHENMFWYRQDPGLGLRLIYFSYDVKMKEKGDIPEGYSVSREKKERFSLILESASTNQTSMYLCASNEWGLQETQYFGPGTRLLVL.

The V gene is TRBV28, the J gene TRBJ1-1; tentatively, D is TRBD1 (5 bases). The germline V gene has CDR1 MDHEN and CDR2 SYDVKM. This CDR3 has 14 amino acids. The V and J ends lost 7 bases and 0 bases respectively, with 12 bases between them. The CDR3 is CASTFGGLNTEAFF. The CDR3 DNA follows: TGTGCCAGCACTTTCGGGGGGTTGAACACTGAAGCTTTCTTT.

The V call is TRBV6-6, the J call TRBJ1-2; the match to TRBD1 covers 8 bases. This CDR3 comprises 15 residues. Germline V gene data show CDR1 as MNHNY and CDR2 as SVGAGI (reference sequence). The trim removed 5 bases at V and 8 bases at J, leaving 13 bases unmatched. The DNA of the CDR3 is TGTGCCAGCAGTCAATGGACAGGGCAGAAGGGAGGCTACACCTTC. Translated, it gives CASSQWTGQKGGYTF.

The J gene is TRBJ2-7, the V gene TRBV6-5; tentative D call: TRBD2 (5 bases). V lost 6 bases and J 3 bases, leaving 12 bases between the germline ends. This CDR3 is built from 13 residues. Germline assignment: CDR1 MNHEY and CDR2 SVGAGI. The CDR3 reads CASSRNRGYEQYF. The CDR3 bases are TGTGCCAGCAGCCGAAACCGGGGCTACGAGCAGTACTTC.

The chain joins TRBV5-1 to TRBJ1-2; D remains unclear. Between the trimmed V and J ends, which lost 2 bases and 2 bases, there was a span of 10 bases. Germline-derived CDR1 and CDR2 are SGHRS and YFSETQ. The CDR3 loop spans 14 amino acids. The CDR3 region is CASSLSTGNYGYTF. CDR3 in DNA: TGCGCCAGCAGCTTATCGACGGGCAACTATGGCTACACCTTC.

The chain employs TRBV27 and TRBJ1-2, with 7 bases fitting TRBD1. This CDR3 has 11 amino acids. Germline V lookup: CDR1 MNHEY, CDR2 SMNVEV (reference sequence). V lost 6 bases to trimming and J lost 8 bases; unmatched junction nucleotides: 3. The CDR3 DNA is TGTGCCAGCAGCACAGGGGTCGGCTACACCTTC. Translating it yields CASSTGVGYTF.

This clone showed up just a few times. The chain uses TRBV14 and TRBJ2-7; 7 bases are shared with TRBD2. The CDR3 runs to 14 residues. Looked up from germline, CDR1 is SGHDN and CDR2 is FVKESK. V was clipped by 3 bases and J by 2 bases; unmatched bases: 4. CDR3 loop: CASSHSAGAYEQYF. DNA for the CDR3: TGTGCCAGCAGCCATTCGGCGGGAGCCTACGAGCAGTACTTC.